These T cell receptor beta chains were read from a single sample in a study of T cell responses to AZD1222 COVID-19 vaccine. Measured with immunoSEQ multiplex PCR; TCRdb has only the in-frame clones, and not every one. The repertoire consists of about 150,000 clones, with 80% to 95% occurring once and the leading ten covering about 2.3%. The specimen comprised peripheral blood, sampled on day 0 of AZD1222 vaccination. These receptors all come from an adult in good health. Both conserved end residues are part of each CDR3. Each record gives: V gene, J gene, clone size, D gene, CDR3 DNA, CDR3 protein. The D gene is left open where the match is weak. Size tells how often a clone was seen (once, few, many) or the class of an expanded clone, and some rows leave it out.

>TRBV7-9|TRBJ1-1|-|-
TGTGCCAGCAGCTTAGATCCGGGCTCGGGCACTGAAGCTTTCTTT
CASSLDPGSGTEAFF
>TRBV7-9|TRBJ1-3|-|TRBD1
TGTGCCAGCAGCAGAGCGGGACAGGGGAGCTCTGGAAACACCATATATTTT
CASSRAGQGSSGNTIYF
>TRBV13|TRBJ1-2|once|TRBD1
TGTGCCAGCAGCAGAGACAGGGTACGTCGGGGCTACACCTTC
CASSRDRVRRGYTF
>TRBV5-1|TRBJ1-1|-|-
TGCGCCAGCAGCTTTGGACTCTCCACTGAAGCTTTCTTT
CASSFGLSTEAFF
>TRBV5-8|TRBJ2-3|few|-
TGTGCCAGCAGCTCCCGTCCAGGGGCAGGGGCCACAGATACGCAGTATTTT
CASSSRPGAGATDTQYF
>TRBV5-6|TRBJ2-2|-|-
TGTGCCAGCAGCCTGAGGGCAGACTCGAACACCGGGGAGCTGTTTTTT
CASSLRADSNTGELFF
>TRBV27|TRBJ2-7|-|-
TGTGCCAGCAGCTTGACAGGCCTGACCTACGAGCAGTACTTC
CASSLTGLTYEQYF
>TRBV4-1|TRBJ1-3|-|-
TGCGCCAGCAGCCAAGTGTCTGGCTCTGGAAACACCATATATTTT
CASSQVSGSGNTIYF
>TRBV6-5|TRBJ1-3|-|-
TGTGCCAGAAACCGCGGGGTAAGAGGAAACACCATATATTTT
CARNRGVRGNTIYF
>TRBV7-3|TRBJ2-1|-|-
TGTGCCAGCAGCTTAATTCTTGGGGGCGCTGAGTTCTTC
CASSLILGGAEFF
>TRBV4-1|TRBJ1-5|-|-
TGCGCCAGCAGCCAAGTCAGCCCTTTTACAAATCAGCCCCAGCATTTT
CASSQVSPFTNQPQHF
>TRBV3-1/TRBV3-2|TRBJ2-3|-|-
TGTGCCAGCAGCCCCCGGCTTGCGCGGGATACGCAGTATTTT
CASSPRLARDTQYF
>TRBV5-1|TRBJ1-4|-|TRBD1
TGCGCCAGCAGCGACCAGGACCCAGGGGGGGAAAAACTGTTTTTT
CASSDQDPGGEKLFF
>TRBV7-2|TRBJ2-3|-|TRBD2
TGTGCCAGCAGCTTAGGTCCTAGCGGGGGGGCGCAGTATTTT
CASSLGPSGGAQYF
>TRBV27|TRBJ1-1|-|TRBD1
TGTGCCAGCAGCCCGGACAGGGGAGGTTACACTGAAGCTTTCTTT
CASSPDRGGYTEAFF
>TRBV30|TRBJ1-6|-|-
TGTGCCTGGACTATGAATACCGGGACCTTTATTCCACCCCTCCACTTT
CAWTMNTGTFIPPLHF
>TRBV19|TRBJ1-5|-|-
TGTGCCAGTAGTATGGAGGGCGGGGGAAGCAATCAGCCCCAGCATTTT
CASSMEGGGSNQPQHF
>TRBV24-1|TRBJ2-3|-|TRBD2
TGTGCCACCAGTGACCCTCTGGGGGGGAGCACAGATACGCAGTATTTT
CATSDPLGGSTDTQYF
>TRBV9|TRBJ1-1|-|-
TGTGCCAGCAGCGTAGGCGGTATCACTGAAGCTTTCTTT
CASSVGGITEAFF
>TRBV5-8|TRBJ1-1|-|-
TGTGCCAGCCTGGCTGGGGCCTACACTGAAGCTTTCTTT
CASLAGAYTEAFF
>TRBV7-9|TRBJ2-1|few|TRBD1
TGTGCCAGCAGCGGGACAGGGTCCTACAATGAGCAGTTCTTC
CASSGTGSYNEQFF
>TRBV19|TRBJ2-5|once|TRBD1
TGTGCCAGTAGTTTCCGACAGGGGCTGACTTACAAAGAGACCCAGTACTTC
CASSFRQGLTYKETQYF